This T cell receptor (beta chain) is drawn from a study of T-cell memory formation after mild COVID-19. Study-level results: Largely, contracting CD4+ clones fell within CM and EM, and contracting CD8+ clones within EMRA. The study detected some responding clones in pre-infection memory, suggesting cross-reactive memory joined. Day 15 to 85 contracting clones showed balanced CD4/CD8; day 15 to 37 expanders favored CD4+.

This clonotype has a count of ten or more. Its target is not known. MiXCR was run by TCRdb on the 5' RACE reads, yielding one entry per CDR3 protein. The sample has more than 300,000 distinct CDR3 sequences, approximately 15% seen once. The sample consisted of PBMCs or a T cell subset sorted from them (not recorded which). The origin of this receptor is a man between 18 and 35 years old who had mild COVID-19 (a few samples of this study predate the infection). Cell type and time point are not known.

CDR3 amino acids: CASSQGPRLAPETQYF. DNA for the CDR3: TGCGCCAGCAGCCAAGGACCCCGGCTAGCCCCAGAGACCCAGTACTTC. The chain has TRBV4-1 and TRBJ2-5; possible D gene TRBD2, 5 bases. With 1 base removed from V and 4 bases from J, the gap between germline ends came to 16 bases. The CDR3 extends over 16 amino acids. Germline V CDR1 and CDR2: MGHRA, YSYEKL.